The 23 T cell receptor beta chains in this list originate from one sample, sequenced in a study of identical twins. TCRdb independently ran MiXCR on the 5' RACE reads; one entry per CDR3 protein. The sample shows approximately 890,000 distinct CDR3 sequences, around an eighth of them seen only once. These data are also associated with another study on yellow fever vaccine responses in identical twins.

The source material was PBMCs. The receptors were gathered from a woman between 18 and 30 years old in good health.

This clonotype was observed many times. This sequence joins TRBV3-1 and TRBJ1-1, with D unclear. The CDR3 is 14 amino acids. The germline V and J ends were trimmed by 0 bases and 1 base, with 6 bases remaining between them. Germline V gene data show CDR1 as LGHDT and CDR2 as YNNKEL (reference sequence). The CDR3 DNA reads TGTGCCAGCAGCCAAGATTGGGAGAACACTGAAGCTTTCTTT. As protein: CASSQDWENTEAFF.

This clonotype has a handful of counts. The rearrangement uses TRBV5-1 and TRBJ1-3; no definite D call. CDR3 length equals 15 residues. Germline CDR1 and CDR2: SGHRS and YFSETQ. V was clipped by 5 bases and J by 8 bases, with 20 bases between them. CDR3 DNA: TGCGCCAGCAGTCCAGAATCCACCTCCGGACACACCATATATTTT. Translating it yields CASSPESTSGHTIYF.

V is TRBV11-1 and J is TRBJ2-6; D is ambiguous. This CDR3 comprises 18 residues. V lost 1 base to trimming and J lost 1 base, with 14 bases between them. Looked up from germline, CDR1 is SGHAT and CDR2 is FQDESV (reference sequence). The CDR3 region has the DNA TGTGCCAGCAGCTTAGGTCAGGTTAAACGGTCTGGGGCCAACGTCCTGACTTTC. It encodes CASSLGQVKRSGANVLTF.

A few counts support this clonotype. This sequence joins TRBV7-8 and TRBJ1-4; D uncertain. Germline values: CDR1 SGHVS, CDR2 FQNEAQ. Trimming left V 3 bases short and J 3 bases short, with 5 bases between. The CDR3 contains 13 residues. The CDR3 coding sequence is TGTGCCAGCAGCTTGTCCCCTAATGAAAAACTGTTTTTT. Its translation is CASSLSPNEKLFF.

This clonotype was detected ten times or more. The rearrangement uses TRBV12-3 or TRBV12-4 and TRBJ1-1, with 8 positions matching TRBD1. The CDR3 spans 16 residues. V shed 3 bases, J shed 0 bases, and the junction held 6 bases outside the gene matches. CDR3 residues: CASSFGTGTLNTEAFF. In nucleotides, the CDR3 is TGTGCCAGCAGTTTTGGGACAGGAACCCTGAACACTGAAGCTTTCTTT.

Of note for this clonotype: A much larger clonotype is one base distant, so this may be a read error. The V and J genes are TRBV6-1 and TRBJ2-1; 11 nucleotides agree with TRBD2. CDR3 length equals 16 residues. Germline CDR1 and CDR2: MNHNS and SASEGT. V was clipped by 5 bases and J by 4 bases; unmatched bases: 7. This chain's CDR3 is CASSQGTSGPYNEQFF. CDR3 nucleotide sequence: TGTGCCAGCAGTCAGGGGACTAGCGGACCATACAATGAGCAGTTCTTC.

In its sample, this clonotype was seen many times. V gene TRBV12-3 or TRBV12-4 combines with J gene TRBJ2-7; no firm D call. With 4 bases removed from V and 4 bases from J, the gap between germline ends came to 8 bases. The CDR3 extends over 12 amino acids. Here the CDR3 DNA reads TGTGCCAGCAGTTACCAGTCTTACGAGCAGTACTTC. Protein product: CASSYQSYEQYF.

This clonotype came up many times. For the CDR3, the DNA is TGTGCCAGCAGCCCCTGGACAGGGGGCACAGATACGCAGTATTTT. Translated: CASSPWTGGTDTQYF. The chain recombines TRBV13 with TRBJ2-3; the match to TRBD1 covers 9 bases. The CDR3 runs to 15 residues. V lost 5 bases, J lost 1 base, and 4 bases stayed unmatched. The V gene's germline CDR1 is PRHDT and CDR2 FYEKMQ (reference sequence).

This clonotype was counted at least ten times. The chain has TRBV5-1 and TRBJ2-7; 8 positions match TRBD2. CDR1 is SGHRS and CDR2 is YFSETQ in the germline V gene. This CDR3 has 14 amino acids. Trimming took 2 bases from V and 3 from J; bases not matched to a gene: 4. DNA for the CDR3: TGCGCCAGCAGCTTTGACGGGAGGGGCTACGAGCAGTACGTC. Translating it yields CASSFDGRGYEQYV.

The J gene is TRBJ2-3, the V gene TRBV3-1; 16 bases are shared with TRBD2. Germline CDR1 is LGHDT and CDR2 is YNNKEL (reference sequence). The CDR3 consists of 21 residues. Trimming removed 3 bases from V and 1 base from J; junction bases left unmatched: 13. CDR3 sequence: CASSQGGTGTSGRVGTDTQYF. The DNA of the CDR3 is TGTGCCAGCAGCCAGGGGGGGACCGGGACTAGCGGGAGGGTCGGCACAGATACGCAGTATTTT.

The J gene is TRBJ2-5, the V gene TRBV7-8, with TRBD2 matching 7 bases. The CDR3 runs 12 residues. In germline, CDR1 is SGHVS, CDR2 FQNEAQ. As DNA, the CDR3 is TGTGCGGGCGGGAGTGATGGAGAGACCCAGTACTTC. Encoded protein: CAGGSDGETQYF.

This clonotype has a handful of counts. The rearrangement links TRBV20-1 to TRBJ1-2; 10 bases are shared with TRBD1. The germline V gene has CDR1 DFQATT and CDR2 SNEGSKA (reference sequence). J gave up 6 bases and V 5 bases, and 6 bases lay outside the gene matches. The CDR3 length is 13 residues. This chain's CDR3 is CSAPPGTGDGYTF. The CDR3 coding sequence is TGCAGTGCTCCTCCCGGGACAGGGGATGGCTACACCTTC.

The chain combines TRBV25-1 with TRBJ2-5; the match to TRBD2 covers 7 bases. Trimming took 11 bases from V and 5 from J; bases not matched to a gene: 8. The CDR3 contains 12 residues. CDR1 and CDR2 from the germline V gene are MGHDK and SYGVNS. The CDR3 loop reads CALGGVGETQYF. In DNA, the CDR3 is TGTGCCCTGGGGGGGGTCGGGGAGACCCAGTACTTC.

In its sample, this clonotype was seen a few times. This chain's CDR3 is CSARDFREGWAEAFF. The DNA of the CDR3 is TGCAGTGCTAGAGATTTCAGGGAGGGATGGGCTGAAGCTTTCTTT. This chain connects TRBV20-1 to TRBJ1-1; tentative D call: TRBD1 (5 bases). This CDR3 spans 15 amino acids. CDR1 is DFQATT and CDR2 is SNEGSKA in the germline V gene (reference sequence). Trimming cost V 0 bases and J 6 bases, with 17 bases left between them.

The V and J genes are TRBV7-9 and TRBJ2-3; tentatively, D is TRBD1 (6 bases). Trimming took 1 base from V and 1 from J, leaving 12 bases between them. The length of the CDR3 is 16 residues. Germline V gives CDR1 SEHNR, CDR2 FQNEAQ (reference sequence). The DNA of the CDR3 is TGTGCCAGCAGCTTAGGACAGGCCTGGGGCACAGATACGCAGTATTTT. It codes for CASSLGQAWGTDTQYF.

This clonotype has a count of ten or more. The V call is TRBV7-9, the J call TRBJ1-2; TRBD1 might be the D (5 bases). CDR3 size: 13 residues. Germline CDR1 SEHNR, CDR2 FQNEAQ (reference sequence). The ends were cut back, 4 bases at V and 4 bases at J, with 10 bases in the middle. The CDR3 coding sequence is TGTGCCAGCAGCTCCGGGGACGGCTATGGCTACACCTTC. Translating it yields CASSSGDGYGYTF.

The chain is built from TRBV29-1 and TRBJ2-1; 7 nucleotides agree with TRBD2. V gave up 0 bases and J gave up 7 bases; unmatched junction bases: 6. This CDR3 has 14 residues. Germline loops: CDR1 SQVTM, CDR2 ANQGSEA. CDR3 in DNA: TGCAGCGTTGAAGATAGGACTAGTTTGAATGAGCAGTTCTTC. It yields the protein CSVEDRTSLNEQFF.

J is TRBJ2-7 and V is TRBV7-8, with D tentatively TRBD2 (5 bases). This CDR3 region has 11 residues. V lost 0 bases to trimming and J lost 8 bases, with 5 bases between them. Germline CDR1 SGHVS, CDR2 FQNEAQ. The CDR3: CASSLAGKQYF. The CDR3 nucleotides read TGTGCCAGCAGCTTAGCCGGGAAGCAGTACTTC.

V and J are TRBV2 and TRBJ1-5, with 8 bases fitting TRBD1. CDR1 is SNHLY, CDR2 FYNNEI, per germline. Trimming cost V 3 bases and J 3 bases; bases outside gene matches: 4. The CDR3 is 15 residues long. The CDR3 protein is CASSDLGQVNQPQHF. The CDR3 bases are TGTGCCAGCAGTGACTTGGGACAGGTCAATCAGCCCCAGCATTTT.

V usage is TRBV23-1 and J usage is TRBJ2-7; 7 bases map to TRBD1. TRBV23-1 counts as an open reading frame of uncertain function. V lost 9 bases, J lost 4 bases, and 3 bases stayed unmatched. The CDR3 runs to 11 residues. CDR3 protein: CARQGKYEQYF. DNA of the CDR3: TGCGCCAGACAGGGGAAATACGAGCAGTACTTC.

V usage is TRBV15 and J usage is TRBJ2-2, with a weak D call TRBD1 (6 bases). V gave up 0 bases and J gave up 0 bases, with 11 bases separating them. The CDR3 is 17 residues long. CDR1 is LNHNV, CDR2 YYDKDF, per germline (reference sequence). The CDR3 sequence: CATSRDLGTTNTGELFF. The DNA of the CDR3 is TGTGCCACCAGCAGAGATTTAGGGACAACGAACACCGGGGAGCTGTTTTTT.

A note on this clonotype: At one end the junction does not follow the germline gene, possibly because of a read error. This chain uses TRBV20-1 with TRBJ2-1, with 12 bases lining up with TRBD2. This CDR3 spans 19 amino acids. Germline V gives CDR1 DFQATT, CDR2 SNEGSKA (reference sequence). CDR3 sequence (DNA): TGCTGTGCCGGAGGCCCGGCGACTAGCGGGAGAGTCCCCTACAATGAGCAGTTCTTC. Translated: CCAGGPATSGRVPYNEQFF.

The chain joins TRBV2 to TRBJ2-1, with 12 bases fitting TRBD2. Germline V CDR1 and CDR2: SNHLY, FYNNEI. CDR3 length: 15 amino acids. V shed 6 bases, J shed 6 bases, and the junction held 6 bases outside the gene matches. CDR3 sequence: CASRETGLAGNEQFF. The CDR3 DNA reads TGTGCCAGCAGGGAAACGGGACTAGCGGGCAATGAGCAGTTCTTC.